This T cell receptor beta chain derives from a study of siplizumab effects on memory and regulatory T cells. General study points: To unstimulated subsets, only a minor fraction of alloreactive clones could be mapped.

Germline V gene data show CDR1 as ENHRY and CDR2 as SYGVKD. With V trimmed by 6 bases and J by 3 bases, 1 base remained unmatched. This CDR3 region has 13 residues. Comment on this clone: Its antigen remains unknown.

Sequencing used immunoSEQ multiplex PCR; TCRdb keeps in-frame clones, though not all of them. The sample consists of some 96,000 clones, around 92% of them appearing once. The source material was CD4+ T cells sorted from blood. This receptor was identified in a human donor in good health. The gene calls are TRBV10-3 and TRBJ1-5; 8 positions match TRBD1. CDR3 protein: CAIRTGANQPQHF. In DNA, the CDR3 is TGTGCCATCAGGACAGGGGCCAATCAGCCCCAGCATTTT.